This T cell receptor (beta chain) was sequenced for a study of CD8+CD57+ T cells in acquired aplastic anemia. Study summary: Sorted cells (CD4+ and CD8+) yielded DNA amounts that averaged around 3.5 ug.

Study-wide points: The study found no significant CD8+ Simpson's diversity difference between patients and controls. A set of some 28 CD8+ CDR3 sequences was shared between patients and controls, and these sequences appeared highly expressed in patients.

TCR beta VDJ and CDR3 profiling used genomic DNA as template. TCRdb redid the calling of the reads with MiXCR, one entry per CDR3 protein. The sample lists 150,000 to 200,000 distinct CDR3 sequences, 55% to 65% seen once, with about 42% in the top ten. The CDR3 sequence is 15 residues long. The germline V gene encodes CDR1 SEHNR and CDR2 FQNEAQ (reference sequence). Trimming pared 0 bases from V and 4 bases from J, leaving 10 bases between. Of note for this clonotype: Its antigen is not identified.

Patients chosen for sequencing had CD8+CD57+ cells that had expanded, as shown by flow cytometry. Each patient carried a diagnosis of severe acquired aplastic anemia. Material for sequencing was sorted CD4+, CD8+, or CD8+CD57+ T cells (not recorded which) from PBMCs. The chain is built from TRBV7-9 and TRBJ2-1, with D perhaps assigned TRBD1 or TRBD2 (5 bases each). The clonotype was recovered from a human donor with aplastic anemia. In nucleotides, the CDR3 is TGTGCCAGCAGCTTAGCAAGTGGGGGTTACAATGAGCAGTTCTTC. This sequence encodes CASSLASGGYNEQFF. Complete variable domain (other parts from reference TRBV7-9 and TRBJ2-1): DTGVSQNPRHKITKRGQNVTFRCDPISEHNRLYWYRQTLGQGPEFLTYFQNEAQLEKSRLLSDRFSAERPKGSFSTLEIQRTEQGDSAMYLCASSLASGGYNEQFFGPGTRLTVL.